This TCR beta chain was sequenced in a study of shared clonotypes between healthy human individuals. General study results and limits: About 5% was the fraction of naive CD4 clonotypes found shared across four donors.

Trimming took 5 bases from V and 16 from J, leaving 18 bases between them. Germline V gives CDR1 SGHTA, CDR2 FQGNSA. This CDR3 has 13 amino acids. To note about this clone: Its target is unknown.

An assay was performed, and its level was deep. Data came from immunoSEQ multiplex PCR; TCRdb stores just in-frame clones and leaves some out. The sample consists of about 1 million clones, about 75% of them appearing once. This sequence joins TRBV7-2 and TRBJ1-6, with D perhaps TRBD1 (5 bases). The TCR comes from a man between 18 and 29 years old in good health. The specimen was memory CD4+ T cells sorted from blood. As for subset: CD45RA-negative fraction. The CDR3 reads CASSPPGRALLHF. The CDR3, as DNA: TGTGCCAGCAGCCCTCCGGGACGGGCTCTTCTCCACTTT.